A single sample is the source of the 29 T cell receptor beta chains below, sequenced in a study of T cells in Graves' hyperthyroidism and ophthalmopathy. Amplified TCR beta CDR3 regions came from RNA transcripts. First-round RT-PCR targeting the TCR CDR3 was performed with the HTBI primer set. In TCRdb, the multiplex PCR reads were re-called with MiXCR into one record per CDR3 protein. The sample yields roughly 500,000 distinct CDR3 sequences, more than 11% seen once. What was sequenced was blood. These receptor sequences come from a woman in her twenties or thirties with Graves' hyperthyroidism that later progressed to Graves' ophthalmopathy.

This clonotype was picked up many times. As DNA, the CDR3 is TGTGCCAGCAGTGAATACGGGACAGGGGTCAATGAGCAGTTCTTC. It codes for CASSEYGTGVNEQFF. The chain links TRBV6-1 to TRBJ2-1, with 10 bases matching TRBD1. The ends lost 2 bases at V and 6 bases at J; junction bases unmatched: 4. CDR1 is MNHNS and CDR2 is SASEGT in the germline V gene. The CDR3 is 15 residues long.

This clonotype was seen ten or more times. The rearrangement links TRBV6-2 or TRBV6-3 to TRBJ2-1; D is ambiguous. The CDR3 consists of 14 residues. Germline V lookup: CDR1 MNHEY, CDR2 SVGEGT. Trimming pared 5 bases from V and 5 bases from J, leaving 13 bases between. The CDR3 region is CASSPDTLNNEQFF. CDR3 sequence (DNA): TGTGCCAGCAGTCCCGACACATTAAACAATGAGCAGTTCTTC.

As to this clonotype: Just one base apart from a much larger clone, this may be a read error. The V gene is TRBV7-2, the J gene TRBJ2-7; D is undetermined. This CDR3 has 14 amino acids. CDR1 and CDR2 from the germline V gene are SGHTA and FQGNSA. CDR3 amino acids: CASTPTADTYEQCF. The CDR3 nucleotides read TGTGCCAGCACCCCCACCGCGGATACCTACGAGCAGTGCTTC.

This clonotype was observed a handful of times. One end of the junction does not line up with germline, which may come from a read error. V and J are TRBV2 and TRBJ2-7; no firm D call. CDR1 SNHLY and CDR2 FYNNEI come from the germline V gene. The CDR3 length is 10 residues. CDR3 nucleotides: TGTGCCAGCAGTGGATACGAGCGGTACTTC. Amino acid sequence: CASSGYERYF.

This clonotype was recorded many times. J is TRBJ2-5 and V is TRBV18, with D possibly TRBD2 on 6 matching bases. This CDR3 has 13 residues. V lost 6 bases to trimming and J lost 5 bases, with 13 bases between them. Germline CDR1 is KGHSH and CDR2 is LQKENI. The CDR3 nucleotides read TGTGCCAGCTCCAGGGAGGAGTGGGAGACCCAGTACTTC. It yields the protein CASSREEWETQYF. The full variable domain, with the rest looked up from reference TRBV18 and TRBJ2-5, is NAGVMQNPRHLVRRRGQEARLRCSPMKGHSHVYWYRQLPEEGLKFMVYLQKENIIDESGMPKERFSAEFPKEGPSILRIQQVVRGDSAAYFCASSREEWETQYFGPGTRLLVL.

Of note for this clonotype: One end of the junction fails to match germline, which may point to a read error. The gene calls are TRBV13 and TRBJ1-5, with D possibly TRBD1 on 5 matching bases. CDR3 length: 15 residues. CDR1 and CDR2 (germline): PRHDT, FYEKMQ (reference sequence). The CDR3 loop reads CASSVGWGLNQPQHF. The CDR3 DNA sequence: TGTGCCAGCAGCGTAGGTTGGGGCCTCAATCAGCCCCAGCATTTT.

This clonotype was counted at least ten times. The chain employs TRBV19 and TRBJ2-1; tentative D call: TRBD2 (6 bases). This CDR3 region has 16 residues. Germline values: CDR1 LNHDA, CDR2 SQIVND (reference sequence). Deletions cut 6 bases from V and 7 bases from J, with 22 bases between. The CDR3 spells CASRIESGSWWNEQFF. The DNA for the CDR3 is TGTGCCAGTAGAATCGAGTCCGGGAGCTGGTGGAATGAGCAGTTCTTC.

The CDR3 protein is CASSHPRQGSTDTQYF. DNA of the CDR3: TGTGCCAGCAGCCACCCTAGACAGGGTAGCACAGATACGCAGTATTTT. V is TRBV7-9 and J is TRBJ2-3; TRBD1 agrees at 7 bases. The V gene's germline CDR1 is SEHNR and CDR2 FQNEAQ (reference sequence). The CDR3 is made up of 16 amino acids. Trimming at V came to 5 bases and at J to 0 bases, leaving 8 bases not matched to a gene. The whole variable domain, remainder taken from reference TRBV7-9 and TRBJ2-3, is DTGVSQNPRHKITKRGQNVTFRCDPISEHNRLYWYRQTLGQGPEFLTYFQNEAQLEKSRLLSDRFSAERPKGSFSTLEIQRTEQGDSAMYLCASSHPRQGSTDTQYFGPGTRLTVL.

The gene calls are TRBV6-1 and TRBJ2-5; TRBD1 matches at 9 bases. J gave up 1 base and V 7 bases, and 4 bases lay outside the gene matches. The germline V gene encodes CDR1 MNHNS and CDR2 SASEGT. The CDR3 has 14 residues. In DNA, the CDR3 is TGTGCCAGCAACTCACAGGGGGCCCAAGAGACCCAGTACTTC. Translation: CASNSQGAQETQYF.

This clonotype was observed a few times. CDR3 sequence (DNA): TGTGCCAGCAGCTTGGGACAGGCCAACTCCTACGAGCAGTACTTC. Its translation: CASSLGQANSYEQYF. This chain uses TRBV7-8 with TRBJ2-7, with TRBD1 identical over 8 bases. CDR1 and CDR2 from the germline V gene are SGHVS and FQNEAQ. The ends lost 3 bases at V and 0 bases at J; junction bases unmatched: 4. This CDR3 is 15 amino acids long. The full variable domain, its missing parts supplied by reference TRBV7-8 and TRBJ2-7, is GAGVSQSPRYKVAKRGQDVALRCDPISGHVSLFWYQQALGQGPEFLTYFQNEAQLDKSGLPSDRFFAERPEGSVSTLKIQRTQQEDSAVYLCASSLGQANSYEQYFGPGTRLTVT.

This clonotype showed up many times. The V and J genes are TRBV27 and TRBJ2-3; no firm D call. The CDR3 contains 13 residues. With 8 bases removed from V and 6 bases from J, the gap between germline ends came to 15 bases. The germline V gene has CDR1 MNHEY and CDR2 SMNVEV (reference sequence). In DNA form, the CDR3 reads TGTGCCAGCGGGGAAAGCGTGGAGGATACGCAGTATTTT. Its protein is CASGESVEDTQYF.

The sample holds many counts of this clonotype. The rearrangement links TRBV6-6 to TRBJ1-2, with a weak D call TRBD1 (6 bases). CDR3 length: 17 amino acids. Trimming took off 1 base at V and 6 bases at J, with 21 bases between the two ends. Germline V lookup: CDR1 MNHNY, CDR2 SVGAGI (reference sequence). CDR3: CASSYLDFRQGRDGYTF. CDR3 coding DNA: TGTGCCAGCAGTTACTTAGATTTCCGCCAGGGGAGGGATGGCTACACCTTC.

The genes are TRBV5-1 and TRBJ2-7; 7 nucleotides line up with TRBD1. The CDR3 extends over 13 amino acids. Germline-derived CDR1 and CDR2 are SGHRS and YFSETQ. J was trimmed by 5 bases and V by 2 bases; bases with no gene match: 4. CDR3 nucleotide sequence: TGCGCCAGCAGCTTACAGGGGAGCCACGAGCAGTACTTC. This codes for CASSLQGSHEQYF.

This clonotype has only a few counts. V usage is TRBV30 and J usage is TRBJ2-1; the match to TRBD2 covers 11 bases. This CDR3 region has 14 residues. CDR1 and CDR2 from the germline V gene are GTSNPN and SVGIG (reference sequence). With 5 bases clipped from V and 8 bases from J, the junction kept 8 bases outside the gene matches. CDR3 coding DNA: TGTGCCTGGGCTCTAGCGGGAGGTGTCTATGAGCAGTTCTTC. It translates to CAWALAGGVYEQFF.

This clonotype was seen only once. The CDR3 here is CASSLRQGQVALAETQYF. CDR3 in DNA: TGCGCCAGCAGCCTTCGACAGGGTCAGGTGGCATTGGCAGAGACCCAGTACTTC. The chain combines TRBV4-1 with TRBJ2-5; 7 positions match TRBD1. CDR1 is MGHRA, CDR2 YSYEKL, per germline. This CDR3 comprises 18 residues. After removal of 4 bases from V and 4 bases from J, the junction contained 18 bases not matched to a gene.

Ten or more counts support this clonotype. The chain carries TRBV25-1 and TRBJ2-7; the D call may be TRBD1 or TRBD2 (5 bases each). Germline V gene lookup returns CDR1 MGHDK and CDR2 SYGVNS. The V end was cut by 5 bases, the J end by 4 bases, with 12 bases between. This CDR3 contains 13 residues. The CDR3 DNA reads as TGTGCCAGCAGTTCCTTGGGGGATTACGAGCAGTACTTC. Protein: CASSSLGDYEQYF.

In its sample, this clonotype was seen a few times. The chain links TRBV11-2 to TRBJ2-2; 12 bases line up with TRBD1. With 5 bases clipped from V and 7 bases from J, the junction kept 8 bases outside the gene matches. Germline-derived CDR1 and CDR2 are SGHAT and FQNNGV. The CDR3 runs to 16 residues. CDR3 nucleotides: TGTGCCAGCAGCCCAGGGACAGGGGGCAGTCTCGGGGAGCTGTTTTTT. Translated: CASSPGTGGSLGELFF.

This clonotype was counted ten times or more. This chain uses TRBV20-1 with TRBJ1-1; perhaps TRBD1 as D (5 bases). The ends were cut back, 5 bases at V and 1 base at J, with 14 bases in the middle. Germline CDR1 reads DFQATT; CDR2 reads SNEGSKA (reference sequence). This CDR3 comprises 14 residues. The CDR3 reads CSARPRETNTEAFF. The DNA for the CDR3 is TGCAGTGCTCGCCCCAGGGAGACGAACACTGAAGCTTTCTTT.

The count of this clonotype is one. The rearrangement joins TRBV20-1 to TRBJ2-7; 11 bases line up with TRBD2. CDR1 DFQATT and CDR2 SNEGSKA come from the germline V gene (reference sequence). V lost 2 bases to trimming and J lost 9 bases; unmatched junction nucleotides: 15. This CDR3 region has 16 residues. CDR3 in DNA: TGCAGTGCTAGATCGACTAGCGGGGATCAGGACAGGAGGCAGTACTTC. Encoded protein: CSARSTSGDQDRRQYF.

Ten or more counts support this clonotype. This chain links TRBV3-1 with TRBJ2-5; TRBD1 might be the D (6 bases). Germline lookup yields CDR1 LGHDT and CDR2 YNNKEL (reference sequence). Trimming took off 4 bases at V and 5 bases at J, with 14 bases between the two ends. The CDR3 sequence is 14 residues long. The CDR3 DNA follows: TGTGCCAGCAGCCCCTCCCAGGGGTGGGAGACCCAGTACTTC. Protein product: CASSPSQGWETQYF.

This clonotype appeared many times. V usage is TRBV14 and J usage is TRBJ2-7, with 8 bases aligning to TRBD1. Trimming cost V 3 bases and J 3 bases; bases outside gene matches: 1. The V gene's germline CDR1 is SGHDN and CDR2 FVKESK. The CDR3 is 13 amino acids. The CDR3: CASSQGQDYEQYF. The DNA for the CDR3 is TGTGCCAGCAGCCAGGGACAGGACTACGAGCAGTACTTC.

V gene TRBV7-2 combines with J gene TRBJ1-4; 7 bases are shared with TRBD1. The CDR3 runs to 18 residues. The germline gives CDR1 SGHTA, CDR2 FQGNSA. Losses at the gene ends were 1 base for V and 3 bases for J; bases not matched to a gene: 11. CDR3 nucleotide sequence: TGTGCCAGCAGCTTAGTTCCGGGACAGCCCTTTTCTAATGAAAAACTGTTTTTT. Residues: CASSLVPGQPFSNEKLFF.

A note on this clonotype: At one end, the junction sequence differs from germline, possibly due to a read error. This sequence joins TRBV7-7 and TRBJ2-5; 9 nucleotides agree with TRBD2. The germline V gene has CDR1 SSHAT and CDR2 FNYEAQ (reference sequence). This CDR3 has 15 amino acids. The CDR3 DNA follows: TGTGCTAGCAGCTCGACTAGCGGCTCACAAGAGACCCAGTACTTC. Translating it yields CASSSTSGSQETQYF.

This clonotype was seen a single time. This CDR3 is CASSSSFLQDHNTEAFF. DNA for the CDR3: TGTGCCAGCAGTTCCTCTTTTTTACAGGACCATAACACTGAAGCTTTCTTT. This chain joins TRBV12-3 or TRBV12-4 and TRBJ1-1; TRBD1 might be the D (5 bases). V was trimmed by 4 bases and J by 2 bases, leaving 20 bases between them. CDR3 size: 17 residues.

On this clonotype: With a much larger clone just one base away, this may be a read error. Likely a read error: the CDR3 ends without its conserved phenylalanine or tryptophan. CDR3 region: CASSLRTEDNEQFS. The CDR3 region has the DNA TGCGCCAGCAGCTTGAGGACAGAAGACAATGAGCAGTTCTCC. The rearrangement joins TRBV5-1 to TRBJ2-1, with a tentative D call TRBD1 (6 bases). V was trimmed by 1 base and J by 5 bases, leaving 10 bases between them. CDR3 size: 14 residues. Germline assignment: CDR1 SGHRS and CDR2 YFSETQ.

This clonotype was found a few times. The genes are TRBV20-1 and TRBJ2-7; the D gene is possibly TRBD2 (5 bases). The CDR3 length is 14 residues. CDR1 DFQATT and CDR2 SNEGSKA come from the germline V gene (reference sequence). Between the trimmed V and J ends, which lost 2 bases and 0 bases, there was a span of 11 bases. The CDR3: CSARRGGTSYEQYF. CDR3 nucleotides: TGCAGTGCTAGAAGAGGAGGTACCTCCTACGAGCAGTACTTC.

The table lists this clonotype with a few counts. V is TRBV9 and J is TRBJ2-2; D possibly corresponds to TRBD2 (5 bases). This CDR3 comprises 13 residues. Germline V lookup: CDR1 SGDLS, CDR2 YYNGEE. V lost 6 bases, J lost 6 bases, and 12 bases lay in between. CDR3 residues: CASTKVGAGELFF. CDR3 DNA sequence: TGTGCCAGCACCAAAGTCGGGGCCGGGGAGCTGTTTTTT. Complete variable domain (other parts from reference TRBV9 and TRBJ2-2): DSGVTQTPKHLITATGQRVTLRCSPRSGDLSVYWYQQSLDQGLQFLIQYYNGEERAKGNILERFSAQQFPDLHSELNLSSLELGDSALYFCASTKVGAGELFFGEGSRLTVL.

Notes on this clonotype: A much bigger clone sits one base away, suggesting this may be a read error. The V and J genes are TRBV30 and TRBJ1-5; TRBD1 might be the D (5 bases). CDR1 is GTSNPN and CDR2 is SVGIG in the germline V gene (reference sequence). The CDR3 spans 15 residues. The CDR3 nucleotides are TGTGTCTGGAGTGTAGGGACCTCAAGCAATCAGCCCCAGCATTTT. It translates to CVWSVGTSSNQPQHF.

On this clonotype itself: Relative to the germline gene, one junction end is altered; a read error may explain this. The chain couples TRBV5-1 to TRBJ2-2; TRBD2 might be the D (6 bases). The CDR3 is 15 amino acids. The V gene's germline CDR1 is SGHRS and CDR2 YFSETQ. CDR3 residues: CASSFSLGSTGGLFF. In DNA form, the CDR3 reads TGCGCCAGCAGCTTCTCTCTAGGGTCCACCGGGGGGCTGTTTTTT.